Listed below are T cell receptor beta chains from one sample, sequenced in a study of vaccination effects on CD4 cells after COVID-19. TCRdb's copy holds only in-frame clones and misses some; the assay was immunoSEQ multiplex PCR. This table holds tens of thousands of clones, 60% to 80% found once. These receptors have no identified antigens. Sequences were derived from CD4+ T cells from PBMCs cultured with HCoV-OC43 spike peptides, sampled after COVID-19 vaccination. Every receptor here comes from a human donor who received a COVID-19 vaccine. Each CDR3 is given with its conserved first and last residue. D genes are given only for firm matches. Expanded clones get a size class; other rows say once, few or many, or leave the size out.

J | D | V | size | DNA | CDR3
TRBJ1-1 | TRBD1 | TRBV29-1 | few | TGCAGCGTTGAGGGACAGCCGAACACTGAAGCTTTCTTT | CSVEGQPNTEAFF
TRBJ2-1 | TRBD1 | TRBV5-1 | few | TGCGCCAGCAGCTTGTTTGCCGGACAGGTGCCCAACAATGAGCAGTTCTTC | CASSLFAGQVPNNEQFF
TRBJ1-2 | NA | TRBV5-1 | NA | TGCGCCAGCAGCTTGGTTTTTGACGGCGGGGCATGGGGCTACACCTTC | CASSLVFDGGAWGYTF
TRBJ1-5 | NA | TRBV5-6 | NA | TGTGCCAGCAGCTTGTTGAGGAGTGATCAGCCCCAGCATTTT | CASSLLRSDQPQHF
TRBJ2-5 | NA | TRBV3-1/TRBV3-2 | NA | TGTGCCAGCAGCCAGCATGGAGTTGGCCAAGAGACCCAGTACTTC | CASSQHGVGQETQYF
TRBJ2-5 | NA | TRBV6-5 | NA | TGTGCCAGCAGCTTTCTGGAGACCCAGTACTTC | CASSFLETQYF
TRBJ2-3 | NA | TRBV6-5 | NA | TGTGCCAGCAGAACGCCCTCCACAGATACGCAGTATTTT | CASRTPSTDTQYF
TRBJ2-1 | NA | TRBV11-3 | NA | TGTGCCAGCAGCTGGCGAGGGGGCTCCTACAATGAGCAGTTCTTC | CASSWRGGSYNEQFF
TRBJ2-5 | NA | TRBV23-1 | NA | TGCGCCAGCAGTCAGGGACTCAAAGGTTGGGAGACCCAGTACTTC | CASSQGLKGWETQYF
TRBJ2-2 | NA | TRBV10-1 | once | TGCGCCAGCAGTGAGGGCGTGGGGGAAGGCACCGGGGAGCTGTTTTTT | CASSEGVGEGTGELFF
TRBJ1-5 | TRBD1 | TRBV30 | NA | TGTGCCTGGAGTTCCGGAGGGACAGGGAGTCAGCCCCAGCATTTT | CAWSSGGTGSQPQHF
TRBJ2-2 | TRBD2 | TRBV3-1/TRBV3-2 | few | TGTGCCAGCAGCAAGGATACTAGCGGGGGGGCGTTTGGGGAGCTGTTTTTT | CASSKDTSGGAFGELFF
TRBJ2-5 | NA | TRBV5-5 | NA | TGTGCCAGCAGCCTGGACCCGAGGGAGACCCAGTACTTC | CASSLDPRETQYF
TRBJ1-1 | NA | TRBV11-2 | NA | TGTGCCAGCAGCTTAATACTAGGAGGGGGCACTGAAGCTTTCTTT | CASSLILGGGTEAFF
TRBJ2-2 | TRBD1 | TRBV5-4 | NA | TGTGCCAGCAGCTCCAGACAGGGATCTACCGGGGAGCTGTTTTTT | CASSSRQGSTGELFF
TRBJ1-5 | NA | TRBV7-2 | NA | TGTGCCAGCAGCTTAGAAAGACCCCAGCCCCAGCATTTT | CASSLERPQPQHF
TRBJ1-5 | NA | TRBV3-1/TRBV3-2 | few | TGTGCCAGCAGCCAAGGGGGAATAAATCAGCCCCAGCATTTT | CASSQGGINQPQHF
TRBJ1-1 | NA | TRBV4-1 | few | TGCGCCAGCAGCCAGAGTATAATGGGTTTGGTGAACACTGAAGCTTTCTTT | CASSQSIMGLVNTEAFF